This T cell receptor (beta chain) was identified during a study of tumor and adjacent non-tumor tissue in lung cancer. TCRbeta libraries were built with three rounds of nested PCR, modified from ARM-PCR. Using its own MiXCR run on the multiplex PCR reads, TCRdb lists one record per CDR3 protein. In the table there are under 150,000 distinct CDR3 sequences, roughly 64% of which are singletons. This clonotype was detected ten times or more. No cell sorting was done before RNA was extracted from the tissue. This TCR was sampled from a man younger than 40 with non-small cell lung cancer. The sample comprised lung tumor tissue.

The CDR3, as DNA: TGCAGTGCTAGTGGGCTAGCGGCAGCAATAGAGCAGTTCTTC. Translated: CSASGLAAAIEQFF. The rearrangement joins TRBV20-1 to TRBJ2-1; TRBD2 agrees at 7 bases. In germline, CDR1 is DFQATT, CDR2 SNEGSKA (reference sequence). This CDR3 is 14 amino acids long. After removal of 3 bases from V and 10 bases from J, the junction contained 12 bases not matched to a gene.